This T cell receptor beta chain was recorded in a study of identical twins listed by TCRdb under 2016. About the study as a whole: The study deep-sequenced TCR alpha and beta repertoires from monozygotic twins, unrelated adults of various ages and cord blood to test whether fetal clonotypes persist. To rule out contamination, replicate twin experiments were performed at different times with different library preparation protocols. What the study reported, not specific to this receptor: Fewer insertions were carried by abundant cord blood beta clonotypes, a similar but weaker trend appeared in young adult naive repertoires, and no such trend appeared in memory repertoires. Zero-insertion analyses could be partly confounded by invariant T cells such as MAIT and iNKT, though diverse VJ usage argued against such confounding for most clonotypes. Compared with coincidental sharing between unrelated individuals, out-of-frame TCR alpha sequences shared between twins showed an excess of sequences with low generation probability. Because the same donors could not be followed over many years, the conclusions relied on cross-sectional statistical analysis. In monozygotic twins, recombination models systematically underestimated out-of-frame TCR alpha sharing, but the models matched the sharing seen between unrelated individuals. In beta out-of-frame sequences, excess twin sharing was weaker, because having fewer shared sequences lowered the signal-to-noise ratio.

The table lists this clonotype with a few counts. Its antigen remains undetermined. Base quality data are lacking; no much larger clone is found one base away. The receptor library was made with 5' RACE. TCRdb shows the sequencer as Illumina HiSeq 2000. A universal primer binding site was introduced by template switching, and a unique molecular identifier was present in the final cDNA, enabling accurate counting of TCR cDNA molecules. First-strand cDNA for TCR alpha and beta chains was synthesized from specific primers in the conserved constant-segment region. To control for contamination, every cDNA library was double barcoded, receiving both a SMART-Mk sample barcode and Illumina barcodes. Two successive PCR steps introduced TruSeq adapter sequences along with Illumina sample barcodes. The Illumina HiSeq platform was used with custom primers to sequence TCR alpha and beta cDNA libraries. In the authors' own workflow: Raw reads were processed with MiGEC to extract unique molecular identifiers, and MiXCR was used to determine CDR3 positions. Recombination models were inferred per individual with the repgenHMM and IGoR tools using an EM algorithm. The tcR package in R was used for shared clonotype analysis, with sharing normalized by the product of cloneset sizes. Out-of-frame nonproductive sequences were analyzed to study raw recombination free of thymic and clonal selection effects. TCRdb reran the public reads through fastp at Q25 and MiXCR, keeping productive beta chains. A single entry per CDR3 protein holds the most common genes and DNA from its merged rows. What appears here as the V and J calls and clone size reflects TCRdb's work, not the paper's. This sample holds about 520,000 distinct CDR3 sequences; 20% to 25% were observed only once. The ten most abundant clones make up around 0.9% of the sample.

The CDR3 has 12 amino acids, counting the end cysteine and phenylalanine. Of all the DNA, just the CDR3 is kept, 36 bases in frame from base 1. V is pared back by 6 bases and J by 8 bases, with 14 bases lying between the germline termini. Every donor in the study was a healthy Caucasian. The twin cohort comprised three pairs of female monozygotic twins, all aged roughly 18 to 30 years. CD4+ and CD8+ T cell populations were isolated with positive isolation kits from Invitrogen. These data were also filed under a second study, of T cells expressing NK-cell markers. According to the second study: In sorted CD3+CD56+NKG2C+, CD3+CD56+NKG2C- and CD3+CD56-NKG2C+ T-cell subsets from about eight donors, TCR beta-chain repertoires were profiled. Among the eight sequenced donors, only one was HCMV-seronegative, while the other seven were HCMV-seropositive. To restrict sorting to alphabetaTCR-expressing T cells, an anti-gammadeltaTCR antibody was added in several experiments. In roughly 6 donors, the dominant CD3+CD56+NKG2C+ clonotypes ranked among the top 10 CD8+ clonotypes, making up roughly 1.0-8% of CD8+ T cells. Those dominant clonotypes were again the most abundant among CD3+CD56-NKG2C+ cells in four donors, at about 28.3-65%. Whether the expanded NKG2C-expressing T cell clones were specific for HCMV antigens remained unclear. The eight sequenced donors were randomly selected healthy volunteers, three men and five women. HCMV-specific IgG was detected in serum with a commercial ELISA kit to determine HCMV serostatus. MIGEC handled demultiplexing of the reads and grouping by UMI, while MiTCR was used to assemble and quantify clonotypes. To remove erroneous sequences, TCR cDNA sequences were retained only when supported by two or more reads. Downstream repertoire analysis used the tcR package, and clonotypes were matched across fractions by CDR3 nucleotide sequence plus V segment. VDJmatch was used to annotate antigen specificity against VDJdb, with one amino acid substitution allowed in CDR3.

Sequencing was carried out using CD4+ T cells sorted from blood. The TCR sequence derives from a woman under 30 in good health. The rearranged chain carries TRBV12-3 or TRBV12-4 and TRBJ2-7; the best D guess is TRBD2, with 6 bases matching. The CDR3 protein is CASSVSGRKQYF. The bases are TGTGCCAGCAGCGTCTCAGGGAGGAAGCAGTACTTC.